The 29 T cell receptor beta chains reported below all come from one sample, sequenced in a study of blood T cell repertoires in COVID-19. Repertoires were generated with immunoSEQ multiplex PCR, while TCRdb's copy carries only in-frame clones and drops some. This sample has some 490,000 clones, with about nine tenths found just once. The source material was PBMCs or T cells enriched from blood (not recorded which). The source of these receptors is a woman aged 55-70 years who had recovered from COVID-19.

The chain joins TRBV10-1 to TRBJ2-7; tentative D call: TRBD1 (5 bases). Germline CDR1 WNHNN, CDR2 SYGVQD (reference sequence). With 5 bases removed from V and 0 bases from J, the gap between germline ends came to 11 bases. The CDR3 has 14 residues. The CDR3 loop is CASSQKDSSYEQYV. The CDR3 DNA reads TGCGCCAGCAGTCAAAAAGACAGCTCCTACGAGCAGTACGTC.

The chain combines TRBV4-1 with TRBJ2-7, with D tentatively TRBD2 (5 bases). With 2 bases removed from V and 6 bases from J, the gap between germline ends came to 17 bases. Germline CDR1 MGHRA, CDR2 YSYEKL. The CDR3 length is 15 residues. CDR3 in DNA: TGCGCCAGCAGCCAAATCCTCCGGGCGGGTAGCGAGCAGTACTTC. Protein product: CASSQILRAGSEQYF.

The chain has TRBV27 and TRBJ1-2; D gene uncertain. V lost 2 bases and J 2 bases, leaving 15 bases between the germline ends. The CDR3 covers 16 residues. Germline V gene lookup returns CDR1 MNHEY and CDR2 SMNVEV (reference sequence). The CDR3 DNA reads as TGTGCCAGCAGTTTAAAGTTTCCGGGGATCAACTATGGCTACACCTTC. Its translation: CASSLKFPGINYGYTF.

This chain uses TRBV10-3 with TRBJ2-5; TRBD1 matches 10 bases. This CDR3 has 18 residues. With V trimmed by 0 bases and J by 4 bases, 11 bases remained unmatched. Germline values: CDR1 ENHRY, CDR2 SYGVKD. This CDR3 reads CAISESNLRDRGGETQYF. For the CDR3, the DNA is TGTGCCATCAGTGAGTCAAACCTCAGGGACAGGGGAGGAGAGACCCAGTACTTC.

J is TRBJ1-2 and V is TRBV19; D not resolved. The CDR3 has 14 amino acids. Trimming stripped 2 bases from V and 7 bases from J, with 14 bases between. Per germline, CDR1 LNHDA and CDR2 SQIVND (reference sequence). The CDR3 bases are TGTGCCAGTAGTATAAATATCCGGGATGGTGGCTACACCTTC. Amino acids: CASSINIRDGGYTF.

This clone was recorded a few times. The V call is TRBV3-1 (or the pseudogene TRBV3-2), the J call TRBJ1-3; TRBD1 agrees at 7 bases. V lost 4 bases and J lost 0; bases outside the gene matches: 3. The germline gives CDR1 LGHDT, CDR2 YNNKEL (reference sequence). This CDR3 is 15 amino acids long. CDR3 region: CASSLRGTSGNTIYF. CDR3 bases: TGTGCCAGCAGCCTCAGGGGGACCTCTGGAAACACCATATATTTT.

Worth noting for this clone: This likely traces to a read error, being one base from a far larger clone. This sequence joins TRBV3-1 (or the pseudogene TRBV3-2) and TRBJ2-7, with 11 bases identical to TRBD1. In germline, CDR1 is LGHDT, CDR2 YNNKEL (reference sequence). This CDR3 region has 16 residues. V was clipped by 1 base and J by 3 bases; unmatched bases: 5. Here the CDR3 reads CASSQGGGTGGYEQYF. CDR3 DNA sequence: TGTGCCAGCAGCCAAGGGGGCGGGACAGGGGGCTACGAGCAGTACTTC.

This sequence joins TRBV5-4 and TRBJ2-3; 7 nucleotides agree with TRBD2. This CDR3 region has 15 residues. Trimming cost V 5 bases and J 2 bases; bases outside gene matches: 8. Per the germline V gene, CDR1 is SGHNT and CDR2 is YYREEE (reference sequence). In DNA form, the CDR3 reads TGTGCCAGCAGACCGGGACTACCTGCCACAGATACGCAGTATTTT. This translates into CASRPGLPATDTQYF.

This chain joins TRBV7-2 and TRBJ1-1; D is perhaps TRBD1 (6 bases). This CDR3 region has 15 residues. Per the germline V gene, CDR1 is SGHTA and CDR2 is FQGNSA. Trimming shortened V by 5 bases and J by 0 bases, and 13 bases separated the two germline ends. CDR3 in amino acids: CASSARQALNTEAFF. CDR3 nucleotide sequence: TGTGCCAGCAGCGCACGACAGGCCTTGAACACTGAAGCTTTCTTT. The full variable domain, rest sourced from reference TRBV7-2 and TRBJ1-1, is GAGVSQSPSNKVTEKGKDVELRCDPISGHTALYWYRQSLGQGLEFLIYFQGNSAPDKSGLPSDRFSAERTGGSVSTLTIQRTQQEDSAVYLCASSARQALNTEAFFGQGTRLTVV.

The chain is built from TRBV5-4 and TRBJ2-1, with D possibly TRBD1 on 6 matching bases. The CDR3 has 15 residues. V lost 2 bases and J 7 bases, leaving 16 bases between the germline ends. Germline loops: CDR1 SGHNT, CDR2 YYREEE (reference sequence). CDR3: CASSFPPGELNEQFF. The CDR3 bases are TGTGCCAGCAGCTTCCCCCCAGGGGAATTGAATGAGCAGTTCTTC.

The rearrangement links TRBV12-1 to TRBJ2-3; the DNA was not compared with TRBD2, the D call given in the table. TRBV12-1 represents a pseudogene. The CDR3 spans 17 residues. CDR3 residues: CASSFAWTSGGADTQYF. The CDR3 DNA is TGTGCCAGCAGCTTTGCGTGGACTAGCGGGGGCGCAGATACGCAGTATTTT.

The chain recombines TRBV4-1 with TRBJ2-7; no clear D. This CDR3 is 14 amino acids long. Deletions cut 6 bases from V and 5 bases from J, with 17 bases between. Germline V gene sequence: CDR1 MGHRA, CDR2 YSYEKL. This CDR3 reads CASSRALLSDEQYF. As DNA, the CDR3 is TGCGCCAGCAGTCGCGCACTCCTGAGCGACGAGCAGTACTTC.

The chain recombines TRBV19 with TRBJ1-1; D unresolved. V was clipped by 7 bases and J by 0 bases, with 12 bases between them. This CDR3 is built from 14 residues. CDR1 is LNHDA and CDR2 is SQIVND in the germline V gene (reference sequence). CDR3 in amino acids: CASTKSGVNTEAFF. As DNA, the CDR3 is TGTGCCAGTACCAAAAGCGGGGTGAACACTGAAGCTTTCTTT.

In DNA form, the CDR3 reads TGTGCCAGCCAAAGGGGAGGGTTCGGCGGGGAGCTGTTTTTT. Its protein is CASQRGGFGGELFF. The chain carries TRBV6-5 and TRBJ2-2; TRBD2 matches 7 bases. There are 14 residues in the CDR3. From germline, CDR1 is MNHEY and CDR2 SVGAGI. J was trimmed by 7 bases and V by 8 bases; bases with no gene match: 10.

The J gene is TRBJ2-5, the V gene TRBV10-3; a weak D match, TRBD1 (6 bases). The CDR3 has 13 residues. Trimming stripped 11 bases from V and 5 bases from J, with 18 bases between. CDR1 is ENHRY, CDR2 SYGVKD, per germline. CDR3 protein: CALSPGHEETQYF. For the CDR3, the DNA is TGTGCCCTCTCCCCGGGACACGAGGAGACCCAGTACTTC.

The chain joins TRBV2 to TRBJ1-4; 10 positions agree with TRBD1. Germline V gene sequence: CDR1 SNHLY, CDR2 FYNNEI. V lost 5 bases and J lost 8; bases outside the gene matches: 5. The CDR3 has 14 amino acids. The CDR3 reads CASSRTGGIEKLFF. The DNA of the CDR3 is TGTGCCAGCAGTCGGACAGGGGGGATCGAAAAACTGTTTTTT. The variable domain in full, completed from reference TRBV2 and TRBJ1-4, reads EPEVTQTPSHQVTQMGQEVILRCVPISNHLYFYWYRQILGQKVEFLVSFYNNEISEKSEIFDDQFSVERPDGSNFTLKIRSTKLEDSAMYFCASSRTGGIEKLFFGSGTQLSVL.

The CDR3 DNA sequence: TGTGCCAGCAGTCGACTTGGGACACGGAAAGAGGCCGGGGAGCTGTTTTTT. Translated, it gives CASSRLGTRKEAGELFF. The V gene is TRBV6-6, the J gene TRBJ2-2, with a possible D match to TRBD1 (6 bases). The CDR3 has 17 amino acids. The V and J ends lost 5 bases and 6 bases respectively, with 22 bases between them. Germline V gene lookup returns CDR1 MNHNY and CDR2 SVGAGI (reference sequence).

V and J are TRBV27 and TRBJ1-2; tentative D call: TRBD1 (6 bases). V was cut by 8 bases and J by 6 bases, with 10 bases left in between. Germline lookup yields CDR1 MNHEY and CDR2 SMNVEV (reference sequence). The CDR3 covers 11 residues. CDR3 sequence (DNA): TGTGCCAGCCAGTCAGGGGATGGCTACACCTTC. Translated: CASQSGDGYTF.

V usage is TRBV29-1 and J usage is TRBJ1-2; D ambiguous. CDR3 length: 11 residues. Trimming left V 2 bases short and J 5 bases short, with 6 bases between. Germline CDR1 is SQVTM and CDR2 is ANQGSEA. Here the CDR3 DNA reads TGCAGCGTTGAACGGGAGTATGGCTACACCTTC. Its protein product is CSVEREYGYTF. The full variable domain, rest sourced from reference TRBV29-1 and TRBJ1-2, is SAVISQKPSRDICQRGTSLTIQCQVDSQVTMMFWYRQQPGQSLTLIATANQGSEATYESGFVIDKFPISRPNLTFSTLTVSNMSPEDSSIYLCSVEREYGYTFGSGTRLTVV.

This clone was observed a few times. The chain links TRBV13 to TRBJ2-1; D is possibly TRBD2 (7 bases). There are 14 residues in the CDR3. Germline lookup yields CDR1 PRHDT and CDR2 FYEKMQ (reference sequence). The V gene lost 8 bases and the J gene lost 7 bases, with 18 bases spanning the gap. CDR3 sequence (DNA): TGTGCCAGCGGGAAGTGGGGGGGCCTTAATGAGCAGTTCTTC. Amino acid sequence: CASGKWGGLNEQFF.

This rearrangement joins TRBV6-5 to TRBJ2-3; D might be TRBD2 (6 bases). Germline-derived CDR1 and CDR2 are MNHEY and SVGAGI. Trimming cost V 4 bases and J 1 base, with 15 bases left between them. CDR3 size: 16 residues. DNA for the CDR3: TGTGCCAGCAGTTCTAAGAGGGGCGGGGGCACAGATACGCAGTATTTT. Amino acid sequence: CASSSKRGGGTDTQYF.

V and J are TRBV9 and TRBJ1-2; TRBD1 matches at 7 bases. V was pared by 5 bases and J by 3 bases, with 10 bases of the junction left unmatched. This CDR3 is 15 amino acids long. Looked up from germline, CDR1 is SGDLS and CDR2 is YYNGEE. As DNA, the CDR3 is TGTGCCAGCAGTAATAGTAAAGGGGGCGACTATGGCTACACCTTC. The encoded protein is CASSNSKGGDYGYTF. Variable domain in full (rest from reference TRBV9 and TRBJ1-2): DSGVTQTPKHLITATGQRVTLRCSPRSGDLSVYWYQQSLDQGLQFLIQYYNGEERAKGNILERFSAQQFPDLHSELNLSSLELGDSALYFCASSNSKGGDYGYTFGSGTRLTVV.

About this clone: The same CDR3 also results from other DNA sequences found in this sample. The rearrangement joins TRBV9 to TRBJ1-1; 9 bases are a match to TRBD1. Germline CDR1 SGDLS, CDR2 YYNGEE. The trim removed 2 bases at V and 1 base at J, leaving 0 bases unmatched. The CDR3 has 14 residues. CDR3 residues: CASSVTGGNTEAFF. DNA of the CDR3: TGTGCCAGCAGCGTGACAGGGGGGAACACTGAAGCTTTCTTT. Based on the CDR3 plus reference TRBV9 and TRBJ1-1, the full variable domain is DSGVTQTPKHLITATGQRVTLRCSPRSGDLSVYWYQQSLDQGLQFLIQYYNGEERAKGNILERFSAQQFPDLHSELNLSSLELGDSALYFCASSVTGGNTEAFFGQGTRLTVV.

The J gene is TRBJ1-1, the V gene TRBV15, with D unclear. Per the germline V gene, CDR1 is LNHNV and CDR2 is YYDKDF (reference sequence). This CDR3 has 15 amino acids. V was cut by 0 bases and J by 2 bases, with 10 bases left in between. The CDR3 is CATSRDRETNTEAFF. The CDR3 DNA sequence: TGTGCCACCAGCAGAGATCGGGAAACAAACACTGAAGCTTTCTTT.

This clone has only a few counts. The CDR3 DNA follows: TGTGCCAGCAGCCAAAACGGAAGGGGGGGCTCTGGGGCCAACGTCCTGACTTTC. It is translated as CASSQNGRGGSGANVLTF. This rearrangement joins TRBV5-4 to TRBJ2-6; a weak D match, TRBD2 (7 bases). Germline V lookup: CDR1 SGHNT, CDR2 YYREEE (reference sequence). V was clipped by 4 bases and J by 0 bases, with 17 bases between them. There are 18 residues in the CDR3.

The gene calls are TRBV12-3 or TRBV12-4 and TRBJ1-5; D is uncertain. The CDR3 consists of 13 residues. V lost 3 bases and J 7 bases, leaving 10 bases between the germline ends. CDR3 DNA: TGTGCCAGCAGTTTGAGCGTGGTACAGCCCCAGCATTTT. This encodes CASSLSVVQPQHF.

This chain joins TRBV5-5 and TRBJ1-1, with TRBD1 matching over 9 bases. The ends lost 1 base at V and 5 bases at J; junction bases unmatched: 6. Germline-derived CDR1 and CDR2 are SGHKS and YYEKEE (reference sequence). The CDR3 contains 15 residues. The CDR3 loop is CASSLWGQGTTEAFF. CDR3 coding DNA: TGTGCCAGCAGCTTGTGGGGACAGGGTACGACTGAAGCTTTCTTT. Using reference TRBV5-5 and TRBJ1-1 for the parts outside the CDR3, the full variable domain is DAGVTQSPTHLIKTRGQQVTLRCSPISGHKSVSWYQQVLGQGPQFIFQYYEKEERGRGNFPDRFSARQFPNYSSELNVNALLLGDSALYLCASSLWGQGTTEAFFGQGTRLTVV.

V is TRBV28 and J is TRBJ2-7, with TRBD1 identical over 10 bases. The length of the CDR3 is 15 residues. Germline-derived CDR1 and CDR2 are MDHEN and SYDVKM. With V trimmed by 5 bases and J by 2 bases, 6 bases remained unmatched. CDR3 residues: CASSPGQGGPYEQYV. CDR3 DNA sequence: TGTGCCAGCAGTCCTGGACAGGGGGGGCCCTACGAGCAGTACGTC.

A few counts support this clone. The chain couples TRBV4-1 to TRBJ1-6; D is unclear. CDR3 length: 19 amino acids. CDR1 and CDR2 from the germline V gene are MGHRA and YSYEKL. Trimming pared 1 base from V and 5 bases from J, leaving 21 bases between. The CDR3 DNA is TGCGCCAGCAGCCAAGCCTTACCTCCCGTGCTGGGCGATAATTCACCCCTCCACTTT. It is translated as CASSQALPPVLGDNSPLHF.